This T cell receptor (beta chain) was found in a study of shared clonotypes between healthy human individuals. Findings and caveats of the study: Estimated richness values were generally larger in naive subsets than in memory subsets.

To note about this clone: Its antigen is not known.

Each of the donors was a healthy adult who was HIV-negative and had not had a recent acute infection or vaccination. Several immunoSEQ 96-well plates shared each subset's DNA, each plate a replicate. Authors' analysis steps: ImmunoSEQ junction-only sequences lacked quality scores, so their filtering differed. The assay was immunoSEQ multiplex PCR, and TCRdb's table has in-frame clones only and misses some. The V and J calls and the clone size are those of that table, but D and trimming were determined from the DNA. The sample holds 2 million to 2.5 million clones, roughly 90% seen once. V lost 1 base and J lost 6; bases outside the gene matches: 9. The CDR3 totals 17 residues. Germline V gene lookup returns CDR1 MNHEY and CDR2 SMNVEV (reference sequence).

The TCR sequence derives from a man in his late teens or twenties in good health. Some clones in this sample may be carry-over from other donors' samples. The material sequenced was naive CD4+ T cells from PBMCs. The subset here: CD45RA+ positively selected. The V and J genes are TRBV27 and TRBJ2-1; 10 bases map to TRBD2. CDR3 sequence: CASSLWSSGRMVNEQFF. The CDR3, as DNA: TGTGCCAGCAGTTTATGGTCTAGCGGGAGAATGGTCAATGAGCAGTTCTTC.